The next 5 T cell receptor beta chains were all read from a single sample in a study of T cell repertoires in cytomegalovirus infection. MiXCR, run by TCRdb on the reads, gives a single entry per CDR3 protein. This sample has a few hundred thousand distinct CDR3 sequences, with about 42% found just once. Antigens of these TCRs are unknown. The starting material was cultured PBMCs, obtained from culture after CMV antigen stimulation. Receptors were obtained from a human donor in good health (CMV status not recorded). Some clones in this sample may be carry-over from other donors' samples.

This chain joins TRBV6-8 and TRBJ2-2; 8 nucleotides line up with TRBD2. Germline CDR1 reads MNHGY; CDR2 reads SAAAGT. The length of the CDR3 is 16 residues. With 4 bases clipped from V and 4 bases from J, the junction kept 8 bases outside the gene matches. The CDR3 is CASSSLAGSGTGELFF. The CDR3 DNA reads as TGTGCCAGCAGTTCGTTAGCGGGGAGCGGCACCGGGGAGCTGTTTTTT.

V and J are TRBV19 and TRBJ1-1; 9 bases are a match to TRBD1. The trim removed 7 bases at V and 5 bases at J, leaving 5 bases unmatched. This CDR3 spans 13 amino acids. Germline CDR1 reads LNHDA; CDR2 reads SQIVND (reference sequence). The CDR3 nucleotides read TGTGCCAGTATCGGGACAGGGAGAACTGAAGCTTTCTTT. It yields the protein CASIGTGRTEAFF.

The V call is TRBV14, the J call TRBJ2-1; 12 bases are a match to TRBD2. This CDR3 spans 15 amino acids. CDR1 and CDR2 (germline): SGHDN, FVKESK. After removal of 3 bases from V and 6 bases from J, the junction contained 3 bases not matched to a gene. CDR3 protein: CASSHLAGGVNEQFF. The CDR3, as DNA: TGTGCCAGCAGCCACCTAGCGGGAGGGGTCAATGAGCAGTTCTTC.

This clonotype was seen a handful of times. The chain has TRBV11-2 and TRBJ1-2, with D hard to call. V lost 5 bases and J 7 bases, leaving 11 bases between the germline ends. The CDR3 consists of 12 residues. From germline, CDR1 is SGHAT and CDR2 FQNNGV. CDR3 residues: CASSKEEVGYTF. The CDR3 nucleotides are TGTGCCAGCAGCAAAGAGGAGGTTGGCTACACCTTC.

This clonotype showed up just once. V and J are TRBV12-3 or TRBV12-4 and TRBJ2-4; 13 bases are a match to TRBD2. J gave up 7 bases and V 6 bases, and 0 bases lay outside the gene matches. The CDR3 has 13 residues. CDR3: CASRLAGGNIQYF. CDR3 coding DNA: TGTGCCAGCAGACTAGCGGGAGGGAACATTCAGTACTTC.